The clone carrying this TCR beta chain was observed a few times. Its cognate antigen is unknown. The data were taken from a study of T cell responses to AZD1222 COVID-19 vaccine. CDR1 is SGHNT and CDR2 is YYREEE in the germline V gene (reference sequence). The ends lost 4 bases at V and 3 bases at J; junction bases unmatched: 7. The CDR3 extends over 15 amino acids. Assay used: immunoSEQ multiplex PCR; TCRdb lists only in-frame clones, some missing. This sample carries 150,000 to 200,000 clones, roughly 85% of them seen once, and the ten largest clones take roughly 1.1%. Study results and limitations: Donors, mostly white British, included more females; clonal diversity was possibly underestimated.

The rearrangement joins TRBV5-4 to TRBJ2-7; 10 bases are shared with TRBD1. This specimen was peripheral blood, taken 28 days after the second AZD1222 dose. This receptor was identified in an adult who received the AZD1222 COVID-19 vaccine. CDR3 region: CASSPGTGDFYEQYF. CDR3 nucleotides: TGTGCCAGCAGCCCCGGGACAGGGGATTTCTACGAGCAGTACTTC.